Listed here are 11 T cell receptor beta chains from one sample, sequenced in a study of T cells after posttransplantation cyclophosphamide (dated by TCRdb to the mid-2010s). To prepare the library, the immunoSEQ multiplex PCR assay was applied. In its TCRdb copy, this immuneACCESS table keeps in-frame sequences only and misses some clones. Where compared with another copy, unresolved V genes explain less than half of these, and the others have no known cause. The sample includes roughly 17,000 clones, with 85% observed a single time. The ten largest clones represent 28% of the sample. A control cohort of more than ten patients who had been given myeloablative marrow transplants with methotrexate plus a calcineurin inhibitor was sampled 1 year after transplant. Source: PBMCs, taken after allogeneic stem cell transplant with calcineurin inhibitor and methotrexate. The source is a female patient between 18 and 35 years old who received an allogeneic stem cell transplant from an unrelated donor, was CMV-positive, and had acute and chronic GVHD. Some T cells may originate with the graft donor following a transplant.

The chain couples TRBV6-5 to TRBJ2-1; TRBD2 matches 8 bases. Germline CDR1 and CDR2: MNHEY and SVGAGI. This CDR3 has 15 residues. Trimming at V came to 5 bases and at J to 6 bases, leaving 9 bases not matched to a gene. The CDR3 here is CASSPLAGGSNEQFF. In DNA, the CDR3 is TGTGCCAGCAGTCCGCTGGCGGGAGGTAGCAATGAGCAGTTCTTC.

The chain employs TRBV21-1 and TRBJ2-7; the table's D call, TRBD1, was not checked against the DNA. TRBV21-1 is a documented pseudogene. This CDR3 has 17 amino acids. The CDR3 DNA is TGTGCCAGCAGGTACAGGGGCCCCATGATTTACTACTACGAGCAGTACTTC. Translated, it gives CASRYRGPMIYYYEQYF.

This chain joins TRBV6-5 and TRBJ2-5, with TRBD1 as a possible D gene (5 bases). Germline loops: CDR1 MNHEY, CDR2 SVGAGI. The CDR3 is 15 amino acids. The V gene lost 0 bases and the J gene lost 5 bases, with 13 bases spanning the gap. CDR3 amino acids: CASSYSPGHRETQYF. CDR3 DNA sequence: TGTGCCAGCAGTTACTCTCCCGGACACCGGGAGACCCAGTACTTC.

The rearrangement links TRBV10-1 to TRBJ1-2; the match to TRBD1 covers 9 bases. The CDR3 consists of 16 residues. The J segment lost 6 bases and the V segment lost 2 bases, leaving 10 bases of the junction unmatched. Germline values: CDR1 WNHNN, CDR2 SYGVQD (reference sequence). In DNA, the CDR3 is TGCGCCAGCAGTGAGAGTGGGACAGGGAGTGTGGATGGCTACACCTTC. It encodes CASSESGTGSVDGYTF.

The rearrangement joins TRBV5-1 to TRBJ2-1; 9 bases align to TRBD1. CDR1 and CDR2 (germline): SGHRS, YFSETQ. The ends lost 2 bases at V and 9 bases at J; junction bases unmatched: 9. There are 15 residues in the CDR3. The CDR3 is CASSFKSGQGAEQFF. As DNA, the CDR3 is TGCGCCAGCAGCTTTAAATCGGGACAGGGTGCTGAGCAGTTCTTC.

This chain uses TRBV19 with TRBJ2-3, with a weak D call TRBD2 (7 bases). This CDR3 spans 15 amino acids. Germline V gives CDR1 LNHDA, CDR2 SQIVND (reference sequence). Trimming shortened V by 5 bases and J by 2 bases, and 14 bases separated the two germline ends. The CDR3 reads CASSVDSGVTDTQYF. The CDR3 DNA reads TGTGCCAGTAGTGTGGACAGCGGGGTCACAGATACGCAGTATTTT.

This chain uses TRBV18 with TRBJ2-6; D not certain. V was clipped by 4 bases and J by 0 bases, with 4 bases between them. The length of the CDR3 is 14 residues. The germline V gene has CDR1 KGHSH and CDR2 LQKENI. This CDR3 reads CASSLSSGANVLTF. In DNA, the CDR3 is TGTGCCAGCTCACTCAGCTCTGGGGCCAACGTCCTGACTTTC.

The chain uses TRBV6-1 and TRBJ1-2; 8 nucleotides agree with TRBD1. The germline V gene has CDR1 MNHNS and CDR2 SASEGT. Trimming removed 2 bases from V and 4 bases from J; junction bases left unmatched: 12. The length of the CDR3 is 17 residues. CDR3 nucleotides: TGTGCCAGCAGTGAAATTGTGGGACAGGCCGACTTCTATGGCTACACCTTC. Protein: CASSEIVGQADFYGYTF.

The rearrangement uses TRBV4-1 and TRBJ1-1; TRBD1 might be the D (5 bases). V lost 0 bases, J lost 4 bases, and 12 bases lay in between. The germline CDR1 and CDR2 sequences are MGHRA and YSYEKL. There are 15 residues in the CDR3. DNA for the CDR3: TGCGCCAGCAGCCAAGACAGGGCCGGCGTCACTGAAGCTTTCTTT. Its translation is CASSQDRAGVTEAFF.

This rearrangement joins TRBV5-1 to TRBJ1-1; perhaps TRBD1 as D (5 bases). This CDR3 spans 14 amino acids. V was pared by 0 bases and J by 8 bases, with 14 bases between. Germline lookup yields CDR1 SGHRS and CDR2 YFSETQ. CDR3 residues: CASSLVPPGGEAFF. The CDR3 nucleotides read TGCGCCAGCAGCTTGGTACCTCCGGGGGGGGAAGCTTTCTTT.

This chain uses TRBV7-9 with TRBJ2-5; D not certain. Germline V CDR1 and CDR2: SEHNR, FQNEAQ (reference sequence). Trimming cost V 5 bases and J 5 bases, with 9 bases left between them. This CDR3 is built from 12 residues. For the CDR3, the DNA is TGTGCCAGCAGCCGACTCCGGGAGACCCAGTACTTC. Translation: CASSRLRETQYF.